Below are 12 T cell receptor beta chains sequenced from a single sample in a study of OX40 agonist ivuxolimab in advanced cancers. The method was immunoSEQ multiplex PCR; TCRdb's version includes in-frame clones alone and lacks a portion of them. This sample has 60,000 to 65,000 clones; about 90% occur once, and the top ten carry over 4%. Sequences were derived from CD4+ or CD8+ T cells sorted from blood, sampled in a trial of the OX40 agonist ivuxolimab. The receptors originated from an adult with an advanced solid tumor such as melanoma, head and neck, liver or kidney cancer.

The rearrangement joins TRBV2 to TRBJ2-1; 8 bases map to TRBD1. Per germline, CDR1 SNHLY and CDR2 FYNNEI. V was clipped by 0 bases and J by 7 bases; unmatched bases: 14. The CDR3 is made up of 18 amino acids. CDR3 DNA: TGTGCCAGCAGTGAAGCGCTAACCCGGACAGGGAGGTCGAATGAGCAGTTCTTC. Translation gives CASSEALTRTGRSNEQFF.

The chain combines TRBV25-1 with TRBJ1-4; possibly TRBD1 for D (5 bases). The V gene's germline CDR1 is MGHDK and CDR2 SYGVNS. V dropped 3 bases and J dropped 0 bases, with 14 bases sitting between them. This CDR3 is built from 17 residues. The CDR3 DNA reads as TGTGCCAGCAGTGATTACCTCGGGGCCGCAACTAATGAAAAACTGTTTTTT. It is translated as CASSDYLGAATNEKLFF.

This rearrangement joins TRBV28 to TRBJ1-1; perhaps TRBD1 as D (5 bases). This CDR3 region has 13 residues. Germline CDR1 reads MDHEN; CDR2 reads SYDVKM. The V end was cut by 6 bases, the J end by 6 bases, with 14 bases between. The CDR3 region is CASRQVNYSEAFF. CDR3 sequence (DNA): TGTGCCAGCAGACAGGTTAACTACTCTGAAGCTTTCTTT.

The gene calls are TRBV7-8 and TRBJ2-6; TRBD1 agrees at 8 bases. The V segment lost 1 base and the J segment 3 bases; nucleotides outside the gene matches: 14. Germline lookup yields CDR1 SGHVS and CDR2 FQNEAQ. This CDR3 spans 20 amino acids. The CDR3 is CASSLVVVTGVIGGANVLTF. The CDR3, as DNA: TGTGCCAGCAGCTTAGTGGTTGTGACAGGGGTTATAGGTGGGGCCAACGTCCTGACTTTC.

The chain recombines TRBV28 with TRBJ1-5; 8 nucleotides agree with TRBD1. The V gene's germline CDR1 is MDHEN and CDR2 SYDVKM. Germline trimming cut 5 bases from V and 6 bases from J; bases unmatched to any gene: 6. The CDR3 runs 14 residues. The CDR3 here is CASSTTGETQPQHF. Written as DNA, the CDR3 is TGTGCCAGCAGTACGACAGGGGAGACTCAGCCCCAGCATTTT.

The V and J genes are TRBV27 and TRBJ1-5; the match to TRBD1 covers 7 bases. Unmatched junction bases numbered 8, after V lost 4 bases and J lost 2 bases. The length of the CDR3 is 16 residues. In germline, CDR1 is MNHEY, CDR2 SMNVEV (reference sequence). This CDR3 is CASSSYRGGGNQPQHF. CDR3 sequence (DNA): TGTGCCAGCAGTTCCTACAGGGGCGGCGGCAATCAGCCCCAGCATTTT.

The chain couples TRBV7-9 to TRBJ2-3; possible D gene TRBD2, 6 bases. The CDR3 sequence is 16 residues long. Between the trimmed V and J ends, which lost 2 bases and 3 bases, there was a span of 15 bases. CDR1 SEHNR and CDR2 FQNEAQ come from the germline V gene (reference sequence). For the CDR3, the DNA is TGTGCCAGCAGCTTACTCCCGGGACTCGATACAGATACGCAGTATTTT. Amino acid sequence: CASSLLPGLDTDTQYF.

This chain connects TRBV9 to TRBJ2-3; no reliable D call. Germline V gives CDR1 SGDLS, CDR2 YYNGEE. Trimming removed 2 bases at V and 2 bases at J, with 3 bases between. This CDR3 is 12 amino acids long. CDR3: CASSVTTDTQYF. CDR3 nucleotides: TGTGCCAGCAGCGTCACCACAGATACGCAGTATTTT.

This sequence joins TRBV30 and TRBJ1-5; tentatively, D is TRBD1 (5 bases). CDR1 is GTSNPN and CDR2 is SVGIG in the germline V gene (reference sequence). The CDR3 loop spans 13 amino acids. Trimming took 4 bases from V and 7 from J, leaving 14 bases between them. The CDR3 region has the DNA TGTGCCTGGAACCTGGGGCTGGACCAGCCCCAGCATTTT. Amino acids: CAWNLGLDQPQHF. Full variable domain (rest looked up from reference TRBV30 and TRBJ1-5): SQTIHQWPATLVQPVGSPLSLECTVEGTSNPNLYWYRQAAGRGLQLLFYSVGIGQISSEVPQNLSASRPQDRQFILSSKKLLLSDSGFYLCAWNLGLDQPQHFGDGTRLSIL.

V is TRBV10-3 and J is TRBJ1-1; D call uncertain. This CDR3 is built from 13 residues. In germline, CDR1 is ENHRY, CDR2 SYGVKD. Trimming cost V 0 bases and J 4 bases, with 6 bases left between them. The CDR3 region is CAISESGSTEAFF. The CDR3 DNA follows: TGTGCCATCAGTGAGTCTGGAAGCACTGAAGCTTTCTTT.

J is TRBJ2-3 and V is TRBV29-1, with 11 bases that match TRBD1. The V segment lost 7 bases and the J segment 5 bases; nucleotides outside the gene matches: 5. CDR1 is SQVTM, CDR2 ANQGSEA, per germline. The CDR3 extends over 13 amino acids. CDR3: CSAGQGAGDTQYF. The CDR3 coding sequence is TGCAGCGCCGGACAGGGGGCTGGAGATACGCAGTATTTT.

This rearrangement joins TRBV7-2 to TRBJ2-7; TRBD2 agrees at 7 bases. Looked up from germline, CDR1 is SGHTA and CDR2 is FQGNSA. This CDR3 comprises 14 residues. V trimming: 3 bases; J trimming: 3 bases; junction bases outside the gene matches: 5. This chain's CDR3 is CASSLSGKSYEQYF. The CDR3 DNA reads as TGTGCCAGCAGCTTGAGCGGGAAGAGCTACGAGCAGTACTTC.